This T cell receptor (beta chain) was observed in a study of breast tumors, draining lymph nodes, adjacent tissues listed by TCRdb under 2016. Regarding the research as a whole: The study compared TCR beta repertoires across tumor, adjacent nontumor tissue and axillary lymph nodes from breast cancer patients. The study was designed to assess the relationships and possible T-cell exchange between tumor, surrounding tissue and draining lymph node repertoires in human breast cancer. Overall study results and their limits: In luminal-like breast cancer, tumor and nontumor tissue repertoires resembled each other significantly more than in basal-like breast cancer. The data were considered consistent with most tumor T cells being derived from the lymph node and subsequently expanding within tumor tissue. Tumor T-cell repertoires showed less diversity than lymph node repertoires and more diversity than nontumor tissue repertoires, and tumor T-cell repertoires showed preferential V and J gene usage. The conclusion that tumor T cells originate in lymph nodes was framed as consistent with a hypothesis rather than directly demonstrated.

Sequencer: Illumina HiSeq 2000. TCR beta chain libraries were generated through multiplex PCR amplification. The amplified TCR beta chain products were analyzed by high-throughput sequencing. Clones were called with MiXCR by TCRdb after fastp trimmed the public reads at Q25, and only in-frame beta chains were retained. Rows with a matching CDR3 protein are joined into one entry that keeps the most common DNA and genes. This sample holds about 200,000 distinct CDR3 sequences; around 29% were observed only once. The ten largest clones represent 4.3% of the sample. The axillary draining lymph nodes of breast cancer patients were the source of the lymph node samples. This clonotype has ten or more counts. What antigen it recognizes has not been identified. Within one base of it there is no much larger clone, and no base qualities were kept. V is shortened by 6 bases, J by 6 bases, and the region joining them spans 13 bases. From the cysteine up to the phenylalanine, the CDR3 has a length of 13 residues. This entry keeps only the CDR3 DNA: 39 bases, framed from base 1. CDR1 and CDR2, looked up from the germline V gene (reference sequence), are LGHDT and YNNKEL.

What was sequenced was axillary lymph node tissue. The sequence was collected from a female donor with breast cancer. Some clones in this sample may be carry-over from other donors' samples. This chain joins TRBV3-1 to TRBJ2-3, with the identity of the D gene unclear. The nucleotide sequence is given as TGTGCCAGCAGTCCAAGCTTGGGGGATACGCAGTATTTT. This codes for CASSPSLGDTQYF.